This entry is about one T cell receptor beta chain. Its cognate antigen is unknown. These data originate in a study of cytomegalovirus exposure and HLA in healthy donors. Study-wide background: In a previous analysis, about 100 million unique TCR beta sequences were found from 150 million to 200 million T cells. Study results and caveats: When analyzed later, a missense DCLRE1C variant was found to be linked to TCR beta V- and J-gene trimming. As was reported, the classifier diagnosed cytomegalovirus status with high specificity and sensitivity. CMV serostatus was the only immune exposure information that was available.

PCR amplification relied on 60 Vbeta primers (plus 13 Jbeta primers). Method: immunoSEQ multiplex PCR; TCRdb's copy keeps in-frame clones and lacks some. The profile covers some 150,000 clones, with 80% appearing a single time and around 13% taken by the ten largest. Germline CDR1 and CDR2: SGHNT and YYREEE (reference sequence). The CDR3 is 14 amino acids. J is TRBJ2-5 and V is TRBV5-4; D call uncertain. The DNA end is more similar to TRBJ2-7, so the J call may be wrong. This receptor was identified in a young man in good health and CMV-seropositive. The source material was PBMCs. The CDR3 sequence is CASSPWSTSYEQYF. Here the CDR3 DNA reads TGTGCCAGCAGCCCCTGGAGTACCTCCTACGAGCAGTACTTC.